Listed here is a single T cell receptor (beta chain). No cognate antigen has been identified for it. Base quality data are lacking; no much larger clone is found one base away. TCRbeta CDR3 regions were amplified from genomic DNA using the immunoSEQ Assay, a bias-controlled multiplex PCR. Regarding the original processing steps: The number of nucleated cells in each sample was estimated from the amplification of reference gene primers within the assay. Sequence reads were collapsed and filtered to measure the absolute abundance of every unique TCRbeta CDR3 rearrangement. For each sample, productive Simpson clonality was calculated by taking the square root of Simpson's diversity index across productive rearrangements. This immuneACCESS table, as held by TCRdb, lists in-frame sequences with V and J called but not all clones. Of the missing ones, under half trace to an unresolved V gene in checked studies; the others have no known cause. D and trimming come from the DNA, and the V and J calls and clone size come from that table. The sample table shows roughly 23,000 clones, and around 91% are seen once. The biggest ten clones account for 2.5% to 3.5% of the sample.

The germline V and J ends show losses of 8 bases and 4 bases respectively, and no gene match explains 5 bases of the junction. From cysteine to phenylalanine, the CDR3 is 13 amino acids long. Only the CDR3 part of the read is kept: 39 bases, read in frame from the first base. CDR1 and CDR2 are drawn from the germline V gene: MDHEN, SYDVKM. This sample is part of a study of blood T cell repertoires in COVID-19 (dated by TCRdb to about 2020). For context, the study as a whole: Samples covering the acute and convalescent phases of COVID-19 were provided by collaborators in the United States, Italy and Spain. The material from the prospective study consisted of cDNA or gDNA derived from T cells, B-cell-depleted T cells, or PBMCs. Subjects who had been exposed to COVID-19, were actively infected with it, or had recovered from it provided the deeply sampled blood TCRbeta repertoires that made up the dataset. The repertoires were released in a freely available public database intended as a resource for research on the immune response to SARS-CoV-2. The samples were drawn from two sources: the first 160 participants of the ongoing ImmuneRACE study, and fewer than 1,500 subjects contributed by 6 global collaborators. The sample metadata nearly always contained a de-identified subject ID, COVID-19 status, age in years and sex. Where available, HLA class I and class II types were taken from metadata supplied by the sample provider and were not determined by assay-based typing. Paper-wide results and their limitations: Clinical and demographic metadata were provided uncurated, with the amount varying by source and participant.

Each collaborating institution followed its own protocols to collect whole blood in K2EDTA tubes. For TCRbeta analysis, collaborators shipped samples as frozen whole blood, isolated PBMCs, or DNA extracted from either of those sample types. Source material: peripheral blood. The receptor was isolated from a man aged 70 or older with acute or convalescent COVID-19. The chain was built from TRBV28 and TRBJ2-7; the junction holds 10 bases that match TRBD1. The DNA reads TGTGCCAGCGGGACAGGGGTTTCGTACGAGCAGTACTTC. The translation is CASGTGVSYEQYF.